The 30 T cell receptor beta chains presented below share a single source sample, sequenced in a study of T cell responses to AZD1222 COVID-19 vaccine. The repertoire was sequenced with immunoSEQ multiplex PCR; TCRdb's copy has only in-frame clones and lacks some. The table has about 140,000 clones, 88% seen once. Specimen: peripheral blood, collected on day 0 of AZD1222 vaccination. Receptors originate from an adult in good health.

J is TRBJ1-6 and V is TRBV30; TRBD1 is a possible D gene (5 bases). Trimming removed 0 bases at V and 8 bases at J, with 11 bases between. The CDR3 is 14 residues long. Germline CDR1 is GTSNPN and CDR2 is SVGIG (reference sequence). CDR3 sequence: CAWSVGREDSPLHF. The CDR3 region has the DNA TGTGCCTGGAGTGTAGGCAGGGAAGATTCACCCCTCCACTTT.

This clone was picked up a small number of times. The chain links TRBV11-2 to TRBJ1-3; D uncertain. Deletions cut 5 bases from V and 2 bases from J, with 16 bases between. The CDR3 loop spans 16 amino acids. CDR1 SGHAT and CDR2 FQNNGV come from the germline V gene. The CDR3 nucleotides are TGTGCCAGCAGCCCAGGCCTGTGGCAAACTGGAAACACCATATATTTT. Translated, it gives CASSPGLWQTGNTIYF.

This sequence joins TRBV10-3 and TRBJ1-1; D call uncertain. V lost 7 bases and J lost 5, with 14 bases in between. The CDR3 spans 13 residues. The germline V gene encodes CDR1 ENHRY and CDR2 SYGVKD. CDR3 residues: CAITLKGNTEAFF. The CDR3 nucleotides are TGTGCCATCACCCTGAAGGGAAATACTGAAGCTTTCTTT.

The gene calls are TRBV25-1 and TRBJ2-2; D is possibly TRBD2 (5 bases). The CDR3 extends over 12 amino acids. The V and J ends lost 4 bases and 7 bases respectively, with 7 bases between them. CDR1 and CDR2 from the germline V gene are MGHDK and SYGVNS. CDR3 amino acids: CASSGGIGELFF. In nucleotides, the CDR3 is TGTGCCAGCAGTGGAGGGATCGGGGAGCTGTTTTTT.

This clone was seen only a few times. The rearrangement uses TRBV20-1 and TRBJ1-2; no reliable D call. Germline values: CDR1 DFQATT, CDR2 SNEGSKA (reference sequence). With 3 bases removed from V and 0 bases from J, the gap between germline ends came to 8 bases. The CDR3 contains 13 residues. Here the CDR3 reads CSASEATNYGYTF. In nucleotides, the CDR3 is TGCAGTGCTAGTGAAGCAACTAACTATGGCTACACCTTC.

J is TRBJ1-1 and V is TRBV19, with TRBD1 matching 7 bases. This CDR3 is 14 amino acids long. The V segment lost 4 bases and the J segment 4 bases; nucleotides outside the gene matches: 6. Germline V CDR1 and CDR2: LNHDA, SQIVND (reference sequence). The CDR3 protein is CASSNQGEGTEAFF. In DNA form, the CDR3 reads TGTGCCAGTAGTAATCAGGGGGAGGGCACTGAAGCTTTCTTT.

CDR3 sequence: CASSPGRQGGTF. CDR3 sequence (DNA): TGTGCCAGCAGCCCAGGTCGGCAGGGAGGCACCTTC. This rearrangement joins TRBV7-9 to TRBJ1-2; D perhaps matches TRBD1 (5 bases). V shed 5 bases and J shed 13 bases, with 17 bases lying between them. The length of the CDR3 is 12 residues. Germline CDR1 and CDR2: SEHNR and FQNEAQ (reference sequence).

The V gene is TRBV19, the J gene TRBJ1-2; D is undetermined. From germline, CDR1 is LNHDA and CDR2 SQIVND (reference sequence). This CDR3 contains 13 residues. Trimming stripped 0 bases from V and 5 bases from J, with 7 bases between. CDR3 sequence: CASSIDSRYGYTF. Written as DNA, the CDR3 is TGTGCCAGTAGTATAGATTCTCGGTATGGCTACACCTTC.

The chain carries TRBV6-2 or TRBV6-3 and TRBJ2-1; weak D call: TRBD1 (7 bases). V lost 3 bases to trimming and J lost 8 bases, with 14 bases between them. CDR3 length equals 14 residues. Germline V gives CDR1 MNHEY, CDR2 SVGEGT. The CDR3 is CASSYDREAHEQFF. For the CDR3, the DNA is TGTGCCAGCAGTTATGACAGGGAGGCCCATGAGCAGTTCTTC.

The genes are TRBV7-2 and TRBJ2-7; a weak D match, TRBD1 (6 bases). The CDR3 covers 14 residues. Germline-derived CDR1 and CDR2 are SGHTA and FQGNSA. V shed 9 bases and J shed 3 bases, with 18 bases lying between them. The CDR3 DNA is TGTGCCAGTGGCAGGGGTCTTCAAAGCTACGAGCAGTACTTC. It is translated as CASGRGLQSYEQYF.

The chain recombines TRBV3-1 (or the pseudogene TRBV3-2) with TRBJ1-1; D might be TRBD1 (5 bases). CDR1 is LGHDT, CDR2 YNNKEL, per germline (reference sequence). The V gene lost 3 bases and the J gene lost 0 bases, with 5 bases spanning the gap. The CDR3 contains 13 residues. CDR3 loop: CASSQTVNTEAFF. The CDR3 DNA reads as TGTGCCAGCAGCCAGACAGTGAACACTGAAGCTTTCTTT.

The chain joins TRBV20-1 to TRBJ2-7; TRBD1 is a possible D gene (5 bases). V was trimmed by 8 bases and J by 7 bases, leaving 9 bases between them. Germline values: CDR1 DFQATT, CDR2 SNEGSKA (reference sequence). The CDR3 spans 9 residues. CDR3 region: CSPGHEQYF. CDR3 in DNA: TGCAGTCCTGGACATGAGCAGTACTTC.

The V call is TRBV5-1, the J call TRBJ1-2; D remains ambiguous. Per the germline V gene, CDR1 is SGHRS and CDR2 is YFSETQ. The CDR3 is 15 residues long. V shed 2 bases and J shed 0 bases, with 11 bases lying between them. As DNA, the CDR3 is TGCGCCAGCAGCTTCCGAGGGCCGGCTAACTATGGCTACACCTTC. It encodes CASSFRGPANYGYTF.

The chain couples TRBV7-2 to TRBJ2-1; 10 nucleotides line up with TRBD2. Trimming at V came to 2 bases and at J to 9 bases, leaving 16 bases not matched to a gene. The CDR3 consists of 18 residues. The V gene's germline CDR1 is SGHTA and CDR2 FQGNSA. The CDR3 DNA sequence: TGTGCCAGCAGCTTACGGAGGGAGAATCTAGCGGGAGTGCCTGAGCAGTTCTTC. Its translation: CASSLRRENLAGVPEQFF.

The V call is TRBV6-2 or TRBV6-3, the J call TRBJ2-1; D is unclear. Germline loops: CDR1 MNHEY, CDR2 SVGEGT. Deletions cut 6 bases from V and 2 bases from J, with 14 bases between. The CDR3 totals 15 residues. For the CDR3, the DNA is TGTGCCAGCAGCCAGACAACTATGGCCTACAATGAGCAGTTCTTC. Its protein is CASSQTTMAYNEQFF.

This clone was counted once. J is TRBJ1-6 and V is TRBV10-1; TRBD1 is a possible D gene (6 bases). Trimming cost V 11 bases and J 8 bases, with 10 bases left between them. CDR3 length: 11 residues. Germline CDR1 and CDR2: WNHNN and SYGVQD (reference sequence). The CDR3 sequence: CAPRGDSPLHF. CDR3 sequence (DNA): TGCGCCCCAAGGGGGGATTCACCCCTCCACTTT.

The V and J genes are TRBV14 and TRBJ2-5, with TRBD2 identical over 10 bases. The CDR3 is 15 amino acids. Germline-derived CDR1 and CDR2 are SGHDN and FVKESK. The V and J ends lost 5 bases and 1 base, in that order; junction bases with no gene match: 4. CDR3 amino acids: CASSEVAGGQETQYF. CDR3 nucleotide sequence: TGTGCCAGCAGCGAGGTAGCGGGAGGCCAAGAGACCCAGTACTTC.

The gene calls are TRBV24-1 and TRBJ1-1; D is possibly TRBD1 (6 bases). Trimming pared 6 bases from V and 5 bases from J, leaving 18 bases between. The CDR3 is 15 amino acids. Looked up from germline, CDR1 is KGHDR and CDR2 is SFDVKD. In DNA, the CDR3 is TGTGCCACCAGTAATACGACAGGCTGGGGGACTGAAGCTTTCTTT. This codes for CATSNTTGWGTEAFF.

This sequence joins TRBV10-1 and TRBJ2-3; 9 nucleotides agree with TRBD2. CDR1 is WNHNN and CDR2 is SYGVQD in the germline V gene (reference sequence). This CDR3 is built from 15 residues. V was pared by 6 bases and J by 4 bases, with 8 bases of the junction left unmatched. In DNA form, the CDR3 reads TGCGCCAGCAGCCAGACTAGCGGTGGGGCAGATACGCAGTATTTT. It encodes CASSQTSGGADTQYF.

V and J are TRBV5-4 and TRBJ2-1; D gene uncertain. Trimming shortened V by 4 bases and J by 6 bases, and 5 bases separated the two germline ends. The CDR3 contains 11 residues. Germline V lookup: CDR1 SGHNT, CDR2 YYREEE (reference sequence). CDR3 sequence (DNA): TGTGCCAGCAGCCGATCCAATGAGCAGTTCTTC. This encodes CASSRSNEQFF.

This chain links TRBV9 with TRBJ1-1, with D possibly being TRBD1 (5 bases). This CDR3 region has 13 residues. V was cut by 4 bases and J by 2 bases, with 9 bases left in between. Germline CDR1 SGDLS, CDR2 YYNGEE. The CDR3 is CASSRGGNTEAFF. CDR3 nucleotides: TGTGCCAGCAGCAGGGGAGGTAACACTGAAGCTTTCTTT.

This sequence joins TRBV27 and TRBJ2-1, with 15 bases matching TRBD2. The CDR3 consists of 16 residues. Unmatched junction bases numbered 8, after V lost 5 bases and J lost 9 bases. Germline V gene sequence: CDR1 MNHEY, CDR2 SMNVEV (reference sequence). The chain's CDR3 is CASSQTGTSGRLEQFF. The CDR3 region has the DNA TGTGCCAGCAGTCAGACCGGGACTAGCGGGAGGCTTGAGCAGTTCTTC.

This sequence joins TRBV4-3 and TRBJ2-7; no firm D call. The V end lost 1 base, the J end lost 6 bases, and 13 bases lay between the germline ends. The CDR3 covers 14 residues. Germline V gene lookup returns CDR1 LGHNA and CDR2 YSLEER. This chain's CDR3 is CASSQAARVGEQYF. The CDR3 DNA follows: TGCGCCAGCAGCCAAGCCGCTCGGGTAGGCGAGCAGTACTTC.

The genes are TRBV6-5 and TRBJ2-7; either TRBD1 or TRBD2 may supply D (5 bases each). V was clipped by 7 bases and J by 2 bases, with 15 bases between them. The CDR3 totals 14 residues. In germline, CDR1 is MNHEY, CDR2 SVGAGI. CDR3 sequence (DNA): TGTGCCAGCACTCCGGGACGGATTCCCTACGAGCAGTACTTC. This gives the protein CASTPGRIPYEQYF.

The J gene is TRBJ1-3, the V gene TRBV2, with TRBD1 matching over 9 bases. The CDR3 extends over 17 amino acids. V trimming: 6 bases; J trimming: 4 bases; junction bases outside the gene matches: 13. The germline V gene encodes CDR1 SNHLY and CDR2 FYNNEI. DNA of the CDR3: TGTGCCAGCAGGGCCATGGGACAGGGCAAGGCGGGAAACACCATATATTTT. Residues: CASRAMGQGKAGNTIYF. Full variable domain (outside the CDR3, taken from reference TRBV2 and TRBJ1-3): EPEVTQTPSHQVTQMGQEVILRCVPISNHLYFYWYRQILGQKVEFLVSFYNNEISEKSEIFDDQFSVERPDGSNFTLKIRSTKLEDSAMYFCASRAMGQGKAGNTIYFGEGSWLTVV.

This clone has more than one count but fewer than ten. The chain is built from TRBV6-5 and TRBJ1-2; TRBD1 matches at 10 bases. V was clipped by 6 bases and J by 6 bases; unmatched bases: 7. The CDR3 is 14 amino acids. Germline V gives CDR1 MNHEY, CDR2 SVGAGI. CDR3 in DNA: TGTGCCAGCAGCCGGGACAGGGGAACGAATGGCTACACCTTC. Encoded protein: CASSRDRGTNGYTF.

The chain has TRBV28 and TRBJ1-2; D is perhaps TRBD1 (6 bases). CDR3 length: 17 amino acids. Germline CDR1 reads MDHEN; CDR2 reads SYDVKM. Between the trimmed V and J ends, which lost 7 bases and 5 bases, there was a span of 26 bases. The CDR3 reads CASKYWTETLSGYGYTF. DNA of the CDR3: TGTGCCAGCAAATATTGGACAGAAACTCTCTCCGGGTATGGCTACACCTTC.

The rearrangement links TRBV3-1 (or the pseudogene TRBV3-2) to TRBJ2-2, with D perhaps matching TRBD2 (6 bases). V lost 0 bases, J lost 1 base, and 12 bases lay in between. Germline lookup yields CDR1 LGHDT and CDR2 YNNKEL (reference sequence). The CDR3 covers 17 residues. The DNA for the CDR3 is TGTGCCAGCAGCCAAGAGACCGGGACTTGGAACACCGGGGAGCTGTTTTTT. It is translated as CASSQETGTWNTGELFF.

This sequence joins TRBV10-3 and TRBJ2-2; D assignment may be TRBD1 or TRBD2 (6 bases each). Germline V gives CDR1 ENHRY, CDR2 SYGVKD. The CDR3 runs 16 residues. V was cut by 2 bases and J by 4 bases, with 14 bases left in between. The CDR3, as DNA: TGTGCCATCAGTGAGGGGGGGCAAGGGGGCACCGGGGAGCTGTTTTTT. It codes for CAISEGGQGGTGELFF.

As regards this clone: This sample also contains other DNA sequences that code for the same CDR3. The chain joins TRBV6-2 or TRBV6-3 to TRBJ2-7; no firm D call. The ends were cut back, 5 bases at V and 3 bases at J, with 5 bases in the middle. Germline-derived CDR1 and CDR2 are MNHEY and SVGEGT. CDR3 length equals 11 residues. CDR3 bases: TGTGCCAGCAGTCAAAACTACGAGCAGTACTTC. Amino acid sequence: CASSQNYEQYF.